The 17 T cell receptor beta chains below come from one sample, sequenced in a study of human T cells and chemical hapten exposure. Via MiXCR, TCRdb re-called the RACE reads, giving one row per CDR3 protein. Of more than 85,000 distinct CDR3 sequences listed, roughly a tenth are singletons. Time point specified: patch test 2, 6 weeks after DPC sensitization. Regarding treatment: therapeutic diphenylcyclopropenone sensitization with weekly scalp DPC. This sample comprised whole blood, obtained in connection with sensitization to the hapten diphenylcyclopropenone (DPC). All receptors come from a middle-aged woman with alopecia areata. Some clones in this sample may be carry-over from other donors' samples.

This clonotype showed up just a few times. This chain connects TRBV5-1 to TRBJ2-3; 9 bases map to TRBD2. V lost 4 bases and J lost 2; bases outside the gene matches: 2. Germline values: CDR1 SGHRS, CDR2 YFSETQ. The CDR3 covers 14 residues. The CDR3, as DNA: TGCGCCAGCAGCGAGGGACTAGCCACAGATACGCAGTATTTT. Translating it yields CASSEGLATDTQYF.

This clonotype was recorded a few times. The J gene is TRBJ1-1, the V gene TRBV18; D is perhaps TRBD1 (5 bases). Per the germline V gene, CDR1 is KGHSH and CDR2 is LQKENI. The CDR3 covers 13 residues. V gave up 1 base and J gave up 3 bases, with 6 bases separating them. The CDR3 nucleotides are TGTGCCAGCTCACCACGAGGGGACACTGAAGCTTTCTTT. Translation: CASSPRGDTEAFF.

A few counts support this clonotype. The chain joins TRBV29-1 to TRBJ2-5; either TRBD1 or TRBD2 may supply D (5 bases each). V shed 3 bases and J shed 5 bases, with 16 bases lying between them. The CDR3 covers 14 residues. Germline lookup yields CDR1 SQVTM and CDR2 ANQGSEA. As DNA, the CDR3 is TGCAGCGTTGATTCCGGGGACGCCCATGAGACCCAGTACTTC. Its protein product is CSVDSGDAHETQYF.

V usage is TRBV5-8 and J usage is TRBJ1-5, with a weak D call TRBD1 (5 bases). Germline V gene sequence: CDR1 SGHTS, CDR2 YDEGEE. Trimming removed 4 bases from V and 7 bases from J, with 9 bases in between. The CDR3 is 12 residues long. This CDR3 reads CASSRDRQPQHF. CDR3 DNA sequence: TGTGCCAGCAGCCGAGACAGACAGCCCCAGCATTTT.

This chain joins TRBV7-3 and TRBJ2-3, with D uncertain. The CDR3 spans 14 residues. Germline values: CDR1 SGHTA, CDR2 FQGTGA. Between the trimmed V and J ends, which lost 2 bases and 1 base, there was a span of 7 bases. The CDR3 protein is CASSLAIGTDTQYF. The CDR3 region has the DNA TGTGCCAGCAGCTTAGCAATTGGCACAGATACGCAGTATTTT.

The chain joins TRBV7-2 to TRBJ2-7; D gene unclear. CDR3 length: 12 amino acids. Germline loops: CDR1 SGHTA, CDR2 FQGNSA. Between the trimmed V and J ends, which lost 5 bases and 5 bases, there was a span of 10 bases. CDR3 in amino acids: CASSPGVDEQYF. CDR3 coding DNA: TGTGCCAGCAGCCCAGGAGTCGACGAGCAGTACTTC.

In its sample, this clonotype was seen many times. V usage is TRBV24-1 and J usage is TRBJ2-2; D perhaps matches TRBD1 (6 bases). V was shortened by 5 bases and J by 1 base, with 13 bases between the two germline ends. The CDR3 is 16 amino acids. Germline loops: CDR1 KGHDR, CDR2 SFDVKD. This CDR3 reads CATSVGTGQNTGELFF. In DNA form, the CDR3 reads TGTGCCACCAGTGTAGGAACAGGGCAGAACACCGGGGAGCTGTTTTTT.

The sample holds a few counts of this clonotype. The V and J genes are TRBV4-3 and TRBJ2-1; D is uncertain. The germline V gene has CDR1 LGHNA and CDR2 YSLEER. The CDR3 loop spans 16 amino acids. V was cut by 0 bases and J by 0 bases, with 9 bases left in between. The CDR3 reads CASSQDYASSYNEQFF. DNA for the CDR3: TGCGCCAGCAGCCAAGATTATGCTAGCTCCTACAATGAGCAGTTCTTC.

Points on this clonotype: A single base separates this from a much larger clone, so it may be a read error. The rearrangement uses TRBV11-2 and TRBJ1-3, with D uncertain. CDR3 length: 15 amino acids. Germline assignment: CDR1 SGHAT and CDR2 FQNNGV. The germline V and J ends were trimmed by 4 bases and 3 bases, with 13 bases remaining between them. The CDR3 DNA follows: TGTGCCAGCAGCTCCCCGACTGCCTTTGGAAACACCATATATTTT. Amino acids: CASSSPTAFGNTIYF.

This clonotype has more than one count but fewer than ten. The CDR3: CSVEGAGGIHNEQFF. Written as DNA, the CDR3 is TGCAGCGTTGAGGGCGCCGGGGGCATACACAATGAGCAGTTCTTC. The chain recombines TRBV29-1 with TRBJ2-1, with D possibly being TRBD1 or TRBD2 (6 bases each). The CDR3 loop spans 15 amino acids. Per the germline V gene, CDR1 is SQVTM and CDR2 is ANQGSEA. Deletions cut 3 bases from V and 5 bases from J, with 17 bases between.

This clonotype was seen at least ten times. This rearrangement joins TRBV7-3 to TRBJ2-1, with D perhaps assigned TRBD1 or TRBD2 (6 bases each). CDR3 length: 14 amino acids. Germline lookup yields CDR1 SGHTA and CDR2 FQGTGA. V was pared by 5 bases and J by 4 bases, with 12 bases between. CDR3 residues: CASSPGGAYNEQFF. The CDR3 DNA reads TGTGCCAGCAGCCCCGGGGGCGCTTACAATGAGCAGTTCTTC. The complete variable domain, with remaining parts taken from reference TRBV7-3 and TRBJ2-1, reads GAGVSQTPSNKVTEKGKYVELRCDPISGHTALYWYRQSLGQGPEFLIYFQGTGAADDSGLPNDRFFAVRPEGSVSTLKIQRTERGDSAVYLCASSPGGAYNEQFFGPGTRLTVL.

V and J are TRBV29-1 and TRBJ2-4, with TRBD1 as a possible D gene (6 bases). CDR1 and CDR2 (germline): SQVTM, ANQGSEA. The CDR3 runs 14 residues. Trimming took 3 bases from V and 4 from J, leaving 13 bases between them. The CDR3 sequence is CSVEAPGVKNIQYF. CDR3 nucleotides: TGCAGCGTTGAGGCGCCAGGGGTGAAAAACATTCAGTACTTC.

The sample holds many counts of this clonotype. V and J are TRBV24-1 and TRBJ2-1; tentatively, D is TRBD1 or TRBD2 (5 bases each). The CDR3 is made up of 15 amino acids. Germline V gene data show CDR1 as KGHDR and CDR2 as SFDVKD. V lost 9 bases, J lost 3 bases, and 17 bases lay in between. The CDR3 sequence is CATSGEGDNYNEQFF. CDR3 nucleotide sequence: TGTGCCACCTCCGGGGAAGGGGATAACTACAATGAGCAGTTCTTC.

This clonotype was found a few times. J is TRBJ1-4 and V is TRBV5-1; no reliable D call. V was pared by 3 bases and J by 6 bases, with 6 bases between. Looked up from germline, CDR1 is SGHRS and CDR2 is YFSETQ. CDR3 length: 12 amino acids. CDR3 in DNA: TGCGCCAGCAGCTGGAACGATGAAAAACTGTTTTTT. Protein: CASSWNDEKLFF.

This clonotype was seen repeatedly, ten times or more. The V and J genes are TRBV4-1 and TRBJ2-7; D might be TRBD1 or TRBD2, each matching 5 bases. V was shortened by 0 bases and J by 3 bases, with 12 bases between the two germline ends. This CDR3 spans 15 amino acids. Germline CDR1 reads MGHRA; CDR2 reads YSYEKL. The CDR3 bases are TGCGCCAGCAGCCAAGATGAGGGGACCTACTACGAGCAGTACTTC. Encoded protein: CASSQDEGTYYEQYF.

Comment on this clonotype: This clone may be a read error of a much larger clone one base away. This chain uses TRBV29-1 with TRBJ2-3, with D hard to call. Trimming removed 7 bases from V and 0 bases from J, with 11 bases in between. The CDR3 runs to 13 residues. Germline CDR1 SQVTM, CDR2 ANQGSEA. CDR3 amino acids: CSAVLLSTDTQYF. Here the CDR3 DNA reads TGCAGCGCTGTACTGCTTAGCACAGATACGCAGTATTTT.

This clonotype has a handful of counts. The DNA of the CDR3 is TGTGCCAGCAGGACACCTTCTGTGAACACTGAAGCTTTCTTT. Its protein is CASRTPSVNTEAFF. This chain links TRBV6-2 or TRBV6-3 with TRBJ1-1; no firm D call. The CDR3 consists of 14 residues. V lost 6 bases, J lost 0 bases, and 11 bases lay in between. In germline, CDR1 is MNHEY, CDR2 SVGEGT.